Below, 19 T cell receptor beta chains from the same sample are listed, as sequenced in a study of Ad26.COV2.S vaccination and SARS-CoV-2 variants. Repertoires were generated with immunoSEQ multiplex PCR, while TCRdb's copy carries only in-frame clones and drops some. Of 380,000 or so clones listed, 83% are singletons. Treatment specified: around 19 received Ad26.COV2.S at low or high dose, single or two shots; about 5 received placebo; per-sample allocation not given. Sampling was done on day 63 after the first vaccine or placebo injection. Sample: peripheral blood, taken in a trial of Ad26.COV2.S vaccine versus placebo. These receptors all stem from a person aged 18-65 years who received the Ad26.COV2.S COVID-19 vaccine or a placebo.

The sample holds a few counts of this clone. The genes are TRBV7-9 and TRBJ1-2; D unclear. CDR3 length: 14 residues. CDR1 is SEHNR, CDR2 FQNEAQ, per germline (reference sequence). V gave up 1 base and J gave up 7 bases, with 13 bases separating them. CDR3 protein: CASSLEVPGSGYTF. The CDR3 nucleotides read TGTGCCAGCAGCTTAGAAGTCCCGGGGTCTGGCTACACCTTC.

The chain carries TRBV12-3 or TRBV12-4 and TRBJ1-2, with D uncertain. The length of the CDR3 is 13 residues. Trimming cost V 6 bases and J 1 base, with 9 bases left between them. For the CDR3, the DNA is TGTGCCAGCAGCCCTAAGGTTAACTATGGCTACACCTTC. This codes for CASSPKVNYGYTF.

The gene calls are TRBV20-1 and TRBJ2-1; maybe TRBD2 (7 bases). CDR3 length: 10 residues. CDR1 DFQATT and CDR2 SNEGSKA come from the germline V gene (reference sequence). CDR3: CGWGRERKFF. The CDR3, as DNA: TGCGGATGGGGGCGGGAGAGGAAGTTCTTC.

This chain connects TRBV6-5 to TRBJ2-1; possibly TRBD2 for D (5 bases). Germline CDR1 reads MNHEY; CDR2 reads SVGAGI. This CDR3 comprises 14 residues. The germline V and J ends were trimmed by 6 bases and 0 bases, with 9 bases remaining between them. CDR3 loop: CASSPGSSYNEQFF. The CDR3 nucleotides read TGTGCCAGCAGCCCGGGGAGCTCCTACAATGAGCAGTTCTTC.

The chain uses TRBV19 and TRBJ2-7; the match to TRBD2 covers 7 bases. This CDR3 comprises 15 residues. Germline V gene sequence: CDR1 LNHDA, CDR2 SQIVND (reference sequence). J lost 3 bases, V lost 1 base, and 6 bases had no gene match. The CDR3 DNA follows: TGTGCCAGTAGTATAGGCCGCGGGACTATCTACGAGCAGTACTTC. Its protein is CASSIGRGTIYEQYF. Full variable domain (remainder filled in from reference TRBV19 and TRBJ2-7): DGGITQSPKYLFRKEGQNVTLSCEQNLNHDAMYWYRQDPGQGLRLIYYSQIVNDFQKGDIAEGYSVSREKKESFPLTVTSAQKNPTAFYLCASSIGRGTIYEQYFGPGTRLTVT.

CDR3 coding DNA: TGCGCCAGCAGCTTGAACCCCGGAGGCCTAACCTACGAGCAGTACTTC. It translates to CASSLNPGGLTYEQYF. The chain has TRBV5-1 and TRBJ2-7, with D tentatively TRBD2 (5 bases). V lost 1 base and J lost 2, with 16 bases in between. The CDR3 consists of 16 residues. Germline-derived CDR1 and CDR2 are SGHRS and YFSETQ.

V gene TRBV4-2 combines with J gene TRBJ2-5; D is uncertain. Germline CDR1 LGHNA, CDR2 YNFKEQ. The CDR3 runs 16 residues. V was cut by 0 bases and J by 0 bases, with 11 bases left in between. The CDR3 spells CASSQEWSVYQETQYF. The CDR3 nucleotides read TGTGCCAGCAGCCAAGAATGGAGCGTTTACCAAGAGACCCAGTACTTC.

In its sample, this clone was seen a few times. The chain joins TRBV6-5 to TRBJ1-3, with 7 bases aligning to TRBD1. The CDR3 spans 13 residues. CDR1 and CDR2 (germline): MNHEY, SVGAGI. Trimming cost V 8 bases and J 5 bases; bases outside gene matches: 6. Here the CDR3 reads CASARGRRNTIYF. The CDR3, as DNA: TGTGCCAGCGCGAGGGGGCGAAGAAACACCATATATTTT.

This sequence joins TRBV19 and TRBJ1-2; D perhaps matches TRBD1 (5 bases). V was clipped by 8 bases and J by 4 bases, with 26 bases between them. This CDR3 region has 17 residues. Germline V gene data show CDR1 as LNHDA and CDR2 as SQIVND (reference sequence). DNA of the CDR3: TGTGCCAGTCGGACATCCGGGGGTAAGGCTCGCCCCTATGGCTACACCTTC. It specifies CASRTSGGKARPYGYTF.

This chain links TRBV6-6 with TRBJ1-1; no clear D. Trimming stripped 0 bases from V and 4 bases from J, with 12 bases between. The CDR3 has 15 amino acids. CDR1 is MNHNY and CDR2 is SVGAGI in the germline V gene (reference sequence). As DNA, the CDR3 is TGTGCCAGCAGTTACTCCGATAGACCGGGCACTGAAGCTTTCTTT. As protein: CASSYSDRPGTEAFF.

The chain employs TRBV4-3 and TRBJ2-1; D remains ambiguous. This CDR3 has 15 residues. The germline V and J ends were trimmed by 1 base and 5 bases, with 12 bases remaining between them. The germline V gene encodes CDR1 LGHNA and CDR2 YSLEER. The CDR3 DNA reads as TGCGCCAGCAGCCAAGGATTTCGAATTAACAATGAGCAGTTCTTC. It is translated as CASSQGFRINNEQFF.

The J gene is TRBJ2-7, the V gene TRBV6-5; D is unresolved. Looked up from germline, CDR1 is MNHEY and CDR2 is SVGAGI. This CDR3 is 12 amino acids long. Deletions cut 6 bases from V and 5 bases from J, with 11 bases between. DNA of the CDR3: TGTGCCAGCAGATTGGGGTCCCACGAGCAGTACTTC. As protein: CASRLGSHEQYF.

This clone was recorded only once. This sequence joins TRBV2 and TRBJ2-2, with 8 bases aligning to TRBD2. The CDR3 totals 16 residues. With 7 bases clipped from V and 3 bases from J, the junction kept 10 bases outside the gene matches. Germline assignment: CDR1 SNHLY and CDR2 FYNNEI. CDR3 coding DNA: TGTGCCAGCAAGAGTGGGACTAGTCAGGACACCGGGGAGCTGTTTTTT. It encodes CASKSGTSQDTGELFF.

V is TRBV7-9 and J is TRBJ1-2; perhaps TRBD1 as D (5 bases). Germline V CDR1 and CDR2: SEHNR, FQNEAQ (reference sequence). This CDR3 is 15 amino acids long. Trimming cost V 5 bases and J 2 bases, with 15 bases left between them. CDR3 nucleotide sequence: TGTGCCAGCAGCCCTACTTCCCGGGACAACTATGGCTACACCTTC. Translation gives CASSPTSRDNYGYTF.

The rearrangement links TRBV2 to TRBJ1-6; 7 nucleotides align to TRBD1. This CDR3 spans 17 amino acids. CDR1 is SNHLY and CDR2 is FYNNEI in the germline V gene. V lost 4 bases and J lost 5; bases outside the gene matches: 11. The CDR3 loop is CASSARTGASNNSPLHF. The CDR3 nucleotides read TGTGCCAGCAGTGCTCGAACAGGGGCCTCGAATAATTCACCCCTCCACTTT.

The chain joins TRBV25-1 to TRBJ1-1; D not resolved. This CDR3 contains 13 residues. CDR1 and CDR2 (germline): MGHDK, SYGVNS. V lost 7 bases and J 8 bases, leaving 17 bases between the germline ends. The CDR3 loop is CASTETSVGEAFF. Written as DNA, the CDR3 is TGTGCCAGCACCGAAACATCAGTCGGGGAAGCTTTCTTT.

This chain connects TRBV27 to TRBJ1-2; TRBD1 aligns across 7 bases. The V segment lost 0 bases and the J segment 3 bases; nucleotides outside the gene matches: 10. The CDR3 has 17 residues. Germline assignment: CDR1 MNHEY and CDR2 SMNVEV (reference sequence). This CDR3 reads CASSLSVYPRGYYGYTF. Here the CDR3 DNA reads TGTGCCAGCAGTTTATCGGTATACCCCAGGGGGTACTATGGCTACACCTTC.

The J gene is TRBJ2-3, the V gene TRBV3-1 (or the pseudogene TRBV3-2); possible D gene TRBD2, 6 bases. CDR3 size: 15 residues. Looked up from germline, CDR1 is LGHDT and CDR2 is YNNKEL (reference sequence). The V and J ends lost 1 base and 2 bases respectively, with 10 bases between them. In DNA form, the CDR3 reads TGTGCCAGCAGCCAAGTAGCGGATGACACAGATACGCAGTATTTT. Translation: CASSQVADDTDTQYF.

The chain joins TRBV12-3 or TRBV12-4 to TRBJ2-3, with D possibly matching TRBD2 (5 bases). The CDR3 runs to 13 residues. Deletions cut 6 bases from V and 3 bases from J, with 10 bases between. CDR3 bases: TGTGCCAGCAGCCTTACGGGGACAGATACGCAGTATTTT. Translation: CASSLTGTDTQYF.